This T cell receptor (beta chain) was retrieved from a study of T-cell reconstitution after alpha-beta-depleted transplantation in children. The CDR3 consists of 11 residues. Trimming left V 8 bases short and J 4 bases short, with 12 bases between. From germline, CDR1 is DFQATT and CDR2 SNEGSKA (reference sequence). Regarding the study as a whole: Reports say that about two months after transplant, the alpha-beta T cells came out of several hundred graft clones that had expanded. Surviving recipient T cells and thymic progenitors accounted for the high day-60 TCRbeta diversity observed in some patients.

The TCRbeta library was prepared with unique molecular identifiers. TCRdb reprocessed the PCR reads with MiXCR, giving one entry per CDR3 protein. This repertoire shows 440,000 or so distinct CDR3 sequences, around two fifths found once; its top ten account for around a quarter. About this clonotype: Antigen: not known.

The chain combines TRBV20-1 with TRBJ2-7, with D possibly TRBD1 on 6 matching bases. The TCR originated in a girl aged 2 to 9 with aplastic anemia, due to receive a stem cell transplant. The sequenced sample was PBMCs, obtained before TCRalphabeta/CD19-depleted stem cell transplant. The chain's CDR3 is CSLEQGYEQYF. Here the CDR3 DNA reads TGCAGTCTAGAACAGGGATACGAGCAGTACTTC.